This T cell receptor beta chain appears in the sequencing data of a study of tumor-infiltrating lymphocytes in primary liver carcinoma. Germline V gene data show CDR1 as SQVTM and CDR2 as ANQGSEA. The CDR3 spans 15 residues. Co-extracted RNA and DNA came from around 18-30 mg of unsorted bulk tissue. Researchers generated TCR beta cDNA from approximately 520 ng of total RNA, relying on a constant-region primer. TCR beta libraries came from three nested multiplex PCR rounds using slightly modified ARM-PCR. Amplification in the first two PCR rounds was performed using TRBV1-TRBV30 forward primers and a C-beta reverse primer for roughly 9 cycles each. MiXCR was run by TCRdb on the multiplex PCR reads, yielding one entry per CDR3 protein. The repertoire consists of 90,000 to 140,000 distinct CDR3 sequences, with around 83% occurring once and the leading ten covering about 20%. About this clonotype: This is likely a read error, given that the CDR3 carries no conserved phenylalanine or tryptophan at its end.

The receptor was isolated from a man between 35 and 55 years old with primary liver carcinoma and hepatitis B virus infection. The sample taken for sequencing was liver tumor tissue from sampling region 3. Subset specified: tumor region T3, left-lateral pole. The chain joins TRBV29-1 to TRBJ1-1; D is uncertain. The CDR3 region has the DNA TGCAGTGTTCGGTCGGGGTGGGGAATGAACACTGAAGCTTTCTTA. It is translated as CSVRSGWGMNTEAFL.